This TCR beta chain was found in a study of shared clonotypes between healthy human individuals. With 4 bases removed from V and 0 bases from J, the gap between germline ends came to 26 bases. The CDR3 is 20 amino acids. Per germline, CDR1 SGHRS and CDR2 YFSETQ. The data were produced by immunoSEQ multiplex PCR, yet TCRdb's version contains in-frame clones alone and is incomplete. The data contain about 980,000 clones, approximately 76% of them singletons. Sequencing was done on a sample of memory CD4+ T cells sorted from blood. Subset given: CD45RA-negative fraction. The origin of this receptor is a man between 18 and 35 years old in good health. The V call is TRBV5-1, the J call TRBJ2-1; the D gene is possibly TRBD2 (6 bases). CDR3 sequence (DNA): TGCGCCAGCAGCCGAAAAAACACCCTACTAGCCGTAAGCTCCTACAATGAGCAGTTCTTC. Amino acid sequence: CASSRKNTLLAVSSYNEQFF.